This TCR beta chain is drawn from a study of T-cell reconstitution after alpha-beta-depleted transplantation in children. Regarding the study as a whole: Several hundred graft clones that had expanded were reportedly the source of alpha-beta T cells about two months after transplant.

This clonotype was counted ten times or more. Antigen: not known. The CDR3 loop spans 14 amino acids. Germline lookup yields CDR1 SGHRS and CDR2 YFSETQ. The V and J ends lost 0 bases and 4 bases respectively, with 10 bases between them. A TCRbeta library incorporating unique molecular identifiers was prepared. TCRdb reanalysed the PCR reads using MiXCR and keeps one entry per CDR3 protein. The sample contains 480,000 or so distinct CDR3 sequences, 10% to 13% of which appear only once. The chain uses TRBV5-1 and TRBJ1-2; D is possibly TRBD1 (6 bases). The sample consisted of PBMCs, taken before TCRalphabeta/CD19-depleted stem cell transplant. The origin of this receptor is a child aged 2 to 15 with inherited bone marrow failure, due to receive a stem cell transplant. The chain's CDR3 is CASSLEGQSYGYTF. CDR3 in DNA: TGCGCCAGCAGCTTGGAAGGACAGAGCTATGGCTACACCTTC.